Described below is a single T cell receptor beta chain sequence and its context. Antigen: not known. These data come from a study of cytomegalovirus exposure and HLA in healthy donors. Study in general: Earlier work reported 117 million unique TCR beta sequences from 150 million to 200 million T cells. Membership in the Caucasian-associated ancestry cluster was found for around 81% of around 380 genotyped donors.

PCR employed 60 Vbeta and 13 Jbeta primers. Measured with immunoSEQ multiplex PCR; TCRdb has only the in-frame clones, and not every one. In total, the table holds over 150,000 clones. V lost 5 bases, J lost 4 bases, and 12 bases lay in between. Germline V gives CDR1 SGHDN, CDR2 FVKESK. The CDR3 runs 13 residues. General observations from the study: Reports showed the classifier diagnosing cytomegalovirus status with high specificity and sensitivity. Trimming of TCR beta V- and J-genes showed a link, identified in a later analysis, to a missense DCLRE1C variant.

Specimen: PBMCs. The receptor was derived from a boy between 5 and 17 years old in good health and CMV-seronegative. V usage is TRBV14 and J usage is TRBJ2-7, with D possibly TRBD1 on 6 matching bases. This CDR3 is CASSDLTGYEQYF. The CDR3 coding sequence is TGTGCCAGCAGCGACCTGACAGGATACGAGCAGTACTTC.